In its sample, the clone carrying this T cell receptor (beta chain) was seen a few times. At one boundary the junction diverges from the germline segment, which might be a read error. The CDR3 runs to 15 residues. Germline loops: CDR1 SQVTM, CDR2 ANQGSEA. A second PCR, run for 7 to 11 cycles, used a sample-barcoded 5' primer plus a J-beta primer mix. TCRdb re-derived calls from the 5' RACE reads in MiXCR, one entry per CDR3 protein. The sample has under 700,000 distinct CDR3 sequences; about 24% are singletons. This entry comes from a study of blood T cells in healthy people across ages. These records were also assigned to another study, of T cells of mothers and their children.

The chain links TRBV29-1 to TRBJ2-1; the match to TRBD2 covers 7 bases. The sequence was collected from a boy younger than 18 in good health. Specimen: blood. CDR3 nucleotides: TGCAGCGTCGAAGGGACTATCATGTCCTACAATGAGCAGTTCTTC. It translates to CSVEGTIMSYNEQFF.